The rows below give T cell receptor beta chains drawn from one sample of a study of T-cell memory formation after mild COVID-19. TCRdb ran MiXCR on the 5' RACE reads and lists one entry per CDR3 protein. The sample lists around 340,000 distinct CDR3 sequences, more than 15% occurring once. Sequencing was done on a sample of PBMCs or a T cell subset sorted from them (not recorded which). The source is a man aged 18 to 30 who had mild COVID-19 (a few samples of this study predate the infection). Cell type and time point are not known. CDR3s include the opening cysteine and the closing phenylalanine or tryptophan. The D gene is left open where the match is weak. A row's size may be missing; if present it is once, few, many or a size class.

few	TRBV5-4	-	TRBJ2-4	CASSFGPGENIQYF	-
-	TRBV6-5	-	TRBJ2-7	CASNPLQGPLGEQYF	TGTGCCAGCAACCCTCTCCAGGGGCCCCTCGGGGAGCAGTACTTC
-	TRBV7-8	TRBD1	TRBJ2-5	CASSLKQGNRETQYF	TGTGCCAGCAGCTTAAAACAGGGGAATAGGGAGACCCAGTACTTC
-	TRBV4-1	TRBD2	TRBJ2-1	CASSQGLAAGRRVNEQFF	TGCGCCAGCAGCCAGGGACTAGCGGCCGGACGACGGGTCAATGAGCAGTTCTTC
many	TRBV4-1	-	TRBJ2-1	CASSRLLEGSNEQFF	TGCGCCAGCAGCCGATTACTGGAGGGTTCCAATGAGCAGTTCTTC
-	TRBV15	-	TRBJ2-1	CATSGDQYNEQFF	TGTGCCACCAGCGGCGACCAGTACAATGAGCAGTTCTTC
-	TRBV20-1	-	TRBJ1-1	CSTAGTTNTEAFF	TGCAGTACGGCTGGGACAACTAACACTGAAGCTTTCTTT
-	TRBV6-2/TRBV6-3	-	TRBJ2-6	CASGQPRSGANVLTF	TGTGCCAGCGGACAGCCCAGGTCTGGGGCCAACGTCCTGACTTTC
few	TRBV6-4	TRBD1	TRBJ1-2	CASSRDRGINYGYTF	TGTGCCAGCAGCCGGGACAGGGGGATTAACTATGGCTACACCTTC
-	TRBV30	-	TRBJ2-7	CAWSVVGGFEQYF	TGTGCCTGGAGTGTAGTGGGCGGCTTCGAGCAGTACTTC
-	TRBV2	-	TRBJ1-5	CASTRETAANQPQHF	TGTGCCAGCACCAGGGAGACCGCCGCCAATCAGCCCCAGCATTTT
few	TRBV12-5	-	TRBJ2-3	CAIGDTQYF	TGTGCTATCGGAGATACGCAGTATTTT
-	TRBV7-9	-	TRBJ2-3	CASAEGTQYF	TGTGCCAGCGCCGAGGGTACGCAGTATTTT
few	TRBV4-2	-	TRBJ1-5	CASSLQPGGSNQPQHF	TGTGCCAGCAGCCTCCAACCGGGTGGTAGCAATCAGCCCCAGCATTTT
many	TRBV28	TRBD1	TRBJ1-6	CASSFGGTGRSPLHF	TGTGCCAGCAGTTTTGGAGGGACAGGGCGATCACCCCTCCACTTT
-	TRBV28	TRBD1	TRBJ2-2	CASNLPGQGLSGELFF	TGTGCCAGCAATTTGCCTGGACAGGGTTTGTCCGGGGAGCTGTTTTTT
few	TRBV6-6	-	TRBJ2-5	CASSYASAQETQYF	TGTGCCAGCAGTTACGCTAGCGCCCAAGAGACCCAGTACTTC
few	TRBV5-1	-	TRBJ2-5	CASSLGGWDQETQYF	TGCGCCAGCAGCTTGGGAGGATGGGACCAAGAGACCCAGTACTTC
-	TRBV20-1	-	TRBJ2-3	CSARDTVGSTDTQYF	TGCAGTGCTAGGGACACCGTAGGGAGCACAGATACGCAGTATTTT
-	TRBV7-8	-	TRBJ1-6	CASSTGESSYNSPLHF	TGTGCCAGCAGCACCGGGGAAAGCTCCTATAATTCACCCCTCCACTTT
few	TRBV12-3/TRBV12-4	-	TRBJ2-3	CASSPARAASTDTQYF	TGTGCCAGCAGTCCCGCCCGAGCGGCTAGCACAGATACGCAGTATTTT
-	TRBV30	-	TRBJ2-7	CAWSVPLRVREQYF	TGTGCCTGGAGTGTACCACTCCGGGTCCGCGAGCAGTACTTC
-	TRBV7-2	-	TRBJ2-2	CASSLDSGLPLFF	TGTGCCAGCAGCTTAGATTCGGGCCTACCATTGTTTTTT
few	TRBV7-6	-	TRBJ1-2	CASSEGIDGYTF	TGTGCCAGCAGCGAGGGGATAGATGGCTACACCTTC
many	TRBV3-1	-	TRBJ2-3	CASSQLVRGGRRQYF	TGTGCCAGCAGCCAACTAGTACGTGGAGGACGAAGGCAGTATTTT
many	TRBV5-1	TRBD2	TRBJ2-2	CASSPLAGGNTGELFF	TGCGCCAGCAGCCCCCTAGCGGGGGGGAACACCGGGGAGCTGTTTTTT
-	TRBV4-1	TRBD1	TRBJ1-5	CASSPWSGGDNQPQHF	TGCGCCAGCAGCCCCTGGTCAGGGGGGGACAATCAGCCCCAGCATTTT
-	TRBV4-2	TRBD1	TRBJ2-3	CASSQGTGSTDTQYF	TGTGCCAGCTCACAGGGGACAGGGTCCACAGATACGCAGTATTTT
few	TRBV7-3	-	TRBJ2-1	CASSPTGGQENNEQFF	TGTGCCAGCAGCCCGACGGGGGGCCAAGAGAACAATGAGCAGTTCTTC
-	TRBV4-1	-	TRBJ2-7	CASSQQTGYEQYF	TGCGCCAGCAGCCAACAGACAGGCTACGAGCAGTACTTC